The entry below gives a single T cell receptor (beta chain) sequence along with its context. Its antigen remains unknown. This specimen belongs to a study of PD-1 blockade in classical Hodgkin lymphoma. Every patient had relapsed following autologous stem cell transplantation, and cohorts differed in brentuximab vedotin exposure. Germline CDR1 SGHAT, CDR2 FQNNGV. The CDR3 contains 19 residues. Trimming stripped 5 bases from V and 6 bases from J, with 29 bases between. General study points: With CD4+ cells, TCR diversity rose significantly by C4D1, but not with CD8+ cells. In newly diagnosed patients, baseline TCR diversity was reportedly below that of healthy donors. Repertoire differences have undefined causes, possibly disease activity or prior therapy. Newly diagnosed patients and complete responders had comparable diversity at baseline.

Clones were sequenced by immunoSEQ multiplex PCR, and TCRdb holds only the in-frame ones, with some missing. Of more than 140,000 clones in the sample, approximately 80% are singletons; the top ten hold roughly a tenth. The receptor was isolated from a human donor with classical Hodgkin lymphoma. Sequencing was performed on peripheral blood mononuclear cells (PBMCs), taken before the second cycle of nivolumab. The chain links TRBV11-2 to TRBJ1-3; D may be TRBD1 (6 bases). CDR3 sequence (DNA): TGTGCCAGCAGCAACCGCCGAGCGGGACACACTTGGTTGGCAAACACCATATATTTT. This encodes CASSNRRAGHTWLANTIYF.